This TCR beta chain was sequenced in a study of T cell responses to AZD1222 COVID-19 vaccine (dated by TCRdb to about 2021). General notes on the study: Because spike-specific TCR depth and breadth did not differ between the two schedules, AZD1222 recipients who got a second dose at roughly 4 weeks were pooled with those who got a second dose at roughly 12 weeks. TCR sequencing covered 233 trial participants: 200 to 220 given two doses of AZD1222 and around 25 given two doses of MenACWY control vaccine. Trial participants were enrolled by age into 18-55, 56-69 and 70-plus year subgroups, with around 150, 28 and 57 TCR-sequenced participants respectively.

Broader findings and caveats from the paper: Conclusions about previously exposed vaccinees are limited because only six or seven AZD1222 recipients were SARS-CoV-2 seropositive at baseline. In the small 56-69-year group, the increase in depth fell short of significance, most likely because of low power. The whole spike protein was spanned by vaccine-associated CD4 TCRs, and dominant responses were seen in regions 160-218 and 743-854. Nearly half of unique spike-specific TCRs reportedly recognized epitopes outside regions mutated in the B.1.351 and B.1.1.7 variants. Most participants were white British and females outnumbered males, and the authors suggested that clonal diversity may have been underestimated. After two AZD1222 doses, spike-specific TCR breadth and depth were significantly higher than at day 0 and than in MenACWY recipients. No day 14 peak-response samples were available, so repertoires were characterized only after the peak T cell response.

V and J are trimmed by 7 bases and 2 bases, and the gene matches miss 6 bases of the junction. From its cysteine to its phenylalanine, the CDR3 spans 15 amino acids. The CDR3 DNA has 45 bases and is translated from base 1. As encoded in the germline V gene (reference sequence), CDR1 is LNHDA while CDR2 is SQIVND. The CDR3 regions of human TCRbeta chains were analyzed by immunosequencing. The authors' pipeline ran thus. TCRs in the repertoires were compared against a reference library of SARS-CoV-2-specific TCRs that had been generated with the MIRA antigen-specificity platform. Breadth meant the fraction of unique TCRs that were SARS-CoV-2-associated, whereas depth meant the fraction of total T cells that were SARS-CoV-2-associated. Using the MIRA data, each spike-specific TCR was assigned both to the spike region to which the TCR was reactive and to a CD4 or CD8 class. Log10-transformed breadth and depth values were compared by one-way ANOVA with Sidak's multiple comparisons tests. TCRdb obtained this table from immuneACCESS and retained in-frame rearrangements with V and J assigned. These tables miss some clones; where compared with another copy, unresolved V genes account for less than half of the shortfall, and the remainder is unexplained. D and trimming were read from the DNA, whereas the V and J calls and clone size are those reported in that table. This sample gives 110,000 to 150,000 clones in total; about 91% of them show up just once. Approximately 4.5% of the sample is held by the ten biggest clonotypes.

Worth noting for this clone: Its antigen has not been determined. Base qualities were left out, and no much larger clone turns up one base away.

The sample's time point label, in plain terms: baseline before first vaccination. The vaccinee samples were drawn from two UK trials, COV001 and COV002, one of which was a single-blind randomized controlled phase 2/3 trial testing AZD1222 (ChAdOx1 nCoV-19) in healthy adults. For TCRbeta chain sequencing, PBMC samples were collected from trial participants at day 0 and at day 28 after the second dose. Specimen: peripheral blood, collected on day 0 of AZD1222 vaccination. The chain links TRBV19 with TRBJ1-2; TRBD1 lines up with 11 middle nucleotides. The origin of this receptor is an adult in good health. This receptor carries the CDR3 CASTQGTGGNYGYTF. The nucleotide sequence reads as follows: TGTGCCAGTACCCAGGGGACAGGGGGAAACTATGGCTACACCTTC.